This T cell receptor (beta chain) came from a study of control samples from healthy donors and cancer patients. Sequenced by immunoSEQ multiplex PCR; TCRdb stores in-frame clones only, minus some. This sample has about 100,000 clones, with about 90% found just once. Germline trimming cut 2 bases from V and 2 bases from J; bases unmatched to any gene: 14. The CDR3 is made up of 18 amino acids. Per germline, CDR1 SGHVS and CDR2 FNYEAQ. The sequence came from a woman aged 50 to 65 in good health. The V gene is TRBV7-6, the J gene TRBJ2-5, with 7 bases lining up with TRBD1. Sequenced input: blood. In DNA form, the CDR3 reads TGTGCCAGCAGCTTAAAAAGCCGGGACAGCGACTATCAAGAGACCCAGTACTTC. This codes for CASSLKSRDSDYQETQYF.